This T cell receptor (beta chain) was captured by sequencing in a study of blood T cells in healthy people across ages. About this clonotype itself: The antigen is unknown. With a much larger clone just one base away, this may be a read error.

Primers used in a second PCR of about 7 to 12 cycles were a sample-barcoded 5' primer and a J-beta primer mix. Unique molecular identifiers of 12 random nucleotides labeled each cDNA. TCRdb redid the calling of the 5' RACE reads with MiXCR, one entry per CDR3 protein. Of around 870,000 distinct CDR3 sequences detected, about 30% appear once; the ten largest clones hold around 16%. CDR3 length: 15 residues. Germline CDR1 SGHAT, CDR2 FQNNGV. The study, taken as a whole, reports: The study regarded diversity estimates from one million T cells as underestimates.

Each of the donors had roughly 9.7 milliliters of peripheral blood drawn into EDTA-treated Vacutainer tubes. The TCR sequence derives from a woman of 80 years or more in good health. The chain joins TRBV11-2 to TRBJ2-3; no firm D call. The specimen was blood. The CDR3: CANSFIGQPTDTQYF. CDR3 nucleotide sequence: TGTGCCAACAGCTTCATAGGCCAACCCACAGATACGCAGTATTTT.